This TCR beta chain was profiled in a study of cytomegalovirus exposure and HLA in healthy donors. V lost 1 base and J 6 bases, leaving 13 bases between the germline ends. Germline V gene sequence: CDR1 LNHDA, CDR2 SQIVND (reference sequence). The CDR3 has 14 amino acids. Sequencing was performed with immunoSEQ multiplex PCR; in TCRdb, only in-frame clones are kept and a portion is missing. In the table there are approximately 270,000 clones, around 90% of which are singletons. This clone was counted only a few times. The chain joins TRBV19 to TRBJ2-7; possible D gene TRBD1, 6 bases. The clonotype comes from a woman younger than 30 in good health and CMV-seronegative. The sequenced sample consisted of PBMCs. CDR3 region: CASSIGQGIREQYF. The DNA for the CDR3 is TGTGCCAGTAGTATAGGTCAGGGGATCCGCGAGCAGTACTTC. Together with reference TRBV19 and TRBJ2-7, the CDR3 gives the full variable domain: DGGITQSPKYLFRKEGQNVTLSCEQNLNHDAMYWYRQDPGQGLRLIYYSQIVNDFQKGDIAEGYSVSREKKESFPLTVTSAQKNPTAFYLCASSIGQGIREQYFGPGTRLTVT.